These 30 T cell receptor beta chains originate from one sample sequenced in a study of PD-1 blockade in mismatch repair-deficient tumors. Libraries were prepared by immunoSEQ multiplex PCR; TCRdb keeps only in-frame clonotypes and omits some of them. The table lists roughly 110,000 clones, around 80% of them singletons. The material was peripheral blood, obtained around 60 weeks after starting pembrolizumab. These receptors were collected from an adult with mismatch repair-deficient cancer.

The rearrangement uses TRBV2 and TRBJ2-1; 7 bases agree with TRBD2. J gave up 4 bases and V 1 base, and 4 bases lay outside the gene matches. The CDR3 has 15 amino acids. CDR1 is SNHLY, CDR2 FYNNEI, per germline. This chain's CDR3 is CASSEENSGYNEQFF. In DNA, the CDR3 is TGTGCCAGCAGTGAAGAGAATAGCGGGTACAATGAGCAGTTCTTC.

J is TRBJ2-7 and V is TRBV5-6, with D possibly being TRBD1 or TRBD2 (5 bases each). CDR3 size: 14 residues. V was clipped by 4 bases and J by 2 bases, with 13 bases between them. Germline CDR1 SGHDT, CDR2 YYEEEE. The CDR3 region has the DNA TGTGCCAGCAGCCCGGGACCGCCGGCCTACGAGCAGTACTTC. Its translation: CASSPGPPAYEQYF.

This clone was detected only a few times. V is TRBV19 and J is TRBJ1-3; 8 nucleotides align to TRBD1. V was clipped by 9 bases and J by 2 bases; unmatched bases: 15. This CDR3 is built from 17 residues. CDR1 LNHDA and CDR2 SQIVND come from the germline V gene (reference sequence). The CDR3 here is CASDRTGSAYAGNTIYF. CDR3 nucleotide sequence: TGTGCCAGCGACCGGACAGGGTCTGCTTACGCTGGAAACACCATATATTTT.

The V and J genes are TRBV6-6 and TRBJ1-5; D is uncertain. With 10 bases removed from V and 4 bases from J, the gap between germline ends came to 11 bases. The CDR3 has 12 residues. Germline V gene sequence: CDR1 MNHNY, CDR2 SVGAGI (reference sequence). CDR3 region: CATRQGNQPQHF. As DNA, the CDR3 is TGTGCCACCCGACAAGGAAATCAGCCCCAGCATTTT.

The chain joins TRBV10-1 to TRBJ2-3; maybe TRBD2 (5 bases). V lost 5 bases and J lost 0, with 18 bases in between. Germline-derived CDR1 and CDR2 are WNHNN and SYGVQD (reference sequence). CDR3 length equals 17 residues. CDR3 DNA: TGCGCCAGCAGTCCGAGCGGAGACCCTACTAGCACAGATACGCAGTATTTT. It specifies CASSPSGDPTSTDTQYF.

V and J are TRBV27 and TRBJ1-2; 9 bases line up with TRBD1. Germline V gene data show CDR1 as MNHEY and CDR2 as SMNVEV (reference sequence). The CDR3 covers 18 residues. The V gene end was trimmed by 5 bases and the J gene end by 2 bases; junction bases not matched to a gene: 15. This CDR3 reads CASSPKGTGFGGNYGYTF. CDR3 DNA sequence: TGTGCCAGCAGTCCAAAGGGGACAGGGTTCGGGGGGAACTATGGCTACACCTTC.

The chain carries TRBV25-1 and TRBJ1-3; 8 bases line up with TRBD1. The CDR3 runs 17 residues. Germline lookup yields CDR1 MGHDK and CDR2 SYGVNS. J lost 0 bases, V lost 10 bases, and 14 bases had no gene match. CDR3 sequence reads: CATSPSRQGASGNTIYF. CDR3 coding DNA: TGTGCCACCTCCCCTTCACGCCAGGGGGCCTCTGGAAACACCATATATTTT.

This chain connects TRBV4-1 to TRBJ2-1; tentatively, D is TRBD1 (5 bases). CDR1 MGHRA and CDR2 YSYEKL come from the germline V gene. The CDR3 covers 13 residues. The V end lost 0 bases, the J end lost 7 bases, and 7 bases lay between the germline ends. This chain's CDR3 is CASSQEQANEQFF. The CDR3 bases are TGCGCCAGCAGCCAAGAACAGGCGAATGAGCAGTTCTTC.

The rearrangement joins TRBV15 to TRBJ1-1; the match to TRBD1 covers 9 bases. After removal of 3 bases from V and 3 bases from J, the junction contained 5 bases not matched to a gene. The CDR3 loop spans 15 amino acids. The germline V gene encodes CDR1 LNHNV and CDR2 YYDKDF (reference sequence). The CDR3 reads CATSRDRGAYTEAFF. CDR3 in DNA: TGTGCCACCAGCAGGGACAGGGGCGCGTACACTGAAGCTTTCTTT.

The rearrangement uses TRBV27 and TRBJ2-3; D possibly uses TRBD1 or TRBD2 (5 bases each). The germline V gene encodes CDR1 MNHEY and CDR2 SMNVEV (reference sequence). Trimming removed 5 bases at V and 0 bases at J, with 24 bases between. This CDR3 contains 19 residues. The CDR3 loop reads CASSPRRQGEWSSTDTQYF. The CDR3 DNA reads as TGTGCCAGCAGTCCTCGCAGGCAGGGAGAGTGGTCTAGCACAGATACGCAGTATTTT.

The chain couples TRBV2 to TRBJ2-7; 9 bases fit TRBD1. The germline CDR1 and CDR2 sequences are SNHLY and FYNNEI. This CDR3 is built from 13 residues. Trimming took 3 bases from V and 7 from J; bases not matched to a gene: 4. CDR3: CASSEGTGYEQYF. CDR3 nucleotide sequence: TGTGCCAGCAGTGAGGGGACAGGGTATGAGCAGTACTTC.

This clone was detected only a few times. J is TRBJ1-4 and V is TRBV29-1, with D perhaps TRBD1 (6 bases). Germline lookup yields CDR1 SQVTM and CDR2 ANQGSEA. CDR3 size: 13 residues. The V end lost 4 bases, the J end lost 4 bases, and 10 bases lay between the germline ends. CDR3 nucleotides: TGCAGCGTTGGCAGGGGCGGTAATGAAAAACTGTTTTTT. This translates into CSVGRGGNEKLFF.

This clone has more than one count but fewer than ten. This chain joins TRBV30 and TRBJ1-5, with no clear D. V gave up 4 bases and J gave up 0 bases, with 16 bases separating them. The CDR3 length is 16 residues. The germline V gene has CDR1 GTSNPN and CDR2 SVGIG (reference sequence). The CDR3 is CAWKPRAPASNQPQHF. The CDR3 nucleotides are TGTGCCTGGAAACCGCGGGCCCCGGCTAGCAATCAGCCCCAGCATTTT.

The chain is built from TRBV7-8 and TRBJ1-5; 8 nucleotides match TRBD1. The V and J ends lost 4 bases and 5 bases, in that order; junction bases with no gene match: 4. From germline, CDR1 is SGHVS and CDR2 FQNEAQ. The CDR3 has 14 residues. The CDR3 is CASSSDRAYQPQHF. The CDR3 DNA follows: TGTGCCAGCAGCTCGGACAGGGCGTATCAGCCCCAGCATTTT. Full variable domain (missing parts from reference TRBV7-8 and TRBJ1-5): GAGVSQSPRYKVAKRGQDVALRCDPISGHVSLFWYQQALGQGPEFLTYFQNEAQLDKSGLPSDRFFAERPEGSVSTLKIQRTQQEDSAVYLCASSSDRAYQPQHFGDGTRLSIL.

The chain uses TRBV6-1 and TRBJ2-2; tentative D call: TRBD2 (7 bases). Trimming removed 6 bases at V and 0 bases at J, with 11 bases between. The CDR3 is made up of 15 amino acids. Germline CDR1 MNHNS, CDR2 SASEGT. The CDR3 loop is CASRRGGANTGELFF. The CDR3 DNA reads TGTGCCAGCAGAAGGGGGGGGGCGAACACCGGGGAGCTGTTTTTT.

The chain carries TRBV5-6 and TRBJ2-5; TRBD1 or TRBD2 may be the D gene (7 bases each). The CDR3 contains 18 residues. CDR1 and CDR2 (germline): SGHDT, YYEEEE. V lost 5 bases, J lost 0 bases, and 23 bases lay in between. CDR3 protein: CASSQGLRAGQYQETQYF. The CDR3 DNA sequence: TGTGCCAGCAGTCAGGGTCTAAGAGCGGGACAGTACCAAGAGACCCAGTACTTC. Variable domain in full (rest from reference TRBV5-6 and TRBJ2-5): DAGVTQSPTHLIKTRGQQVTLRCSPKSGHDTVSWYQQALGQGPQFIFQYYEEEERQRGNFPDRFSGHQFPNYSSELNVNALLLGDSALYLCASSQGLRAGQYQETQYFGPGTRLLVL.

The gene calls are TRBV5-5 and TRBJ1-5; no firm D call. This CDR3 is 13 amino acids long. V was pared by 1 base and J by 0 bases, with 2 bases between. Germline CDR1 reads SGHKS; CDR2 reads YYEKEE (reference sequence). The CDR3 sequence is CASSLYSNQPQHF. The CDR3 nucleotides read TGTGCCAGCAGCTTGTATAGCAATCAGCCCCAGCATTTT. The variable domain in full, completed from reference TRBV5-5 and TRBJ1-5, reads DAGVTQSPTHLIKTRGQQVTLRCSPISGHKSVSWYQQVLGQGPQFIFQYYEKEERGRGNFPDRFSARQFPNYSSELNVNALLLGDSALYLCASSLYSNQPQHFGDGTRLSIL.

The CDR3 protein is CASSLGLAPLLDEQFF. In nucleotides, the CDR3 is TGTGCCAGCAGCTTAGGCCTAGCGCCCCTTCTCGATGAGCAGTTCTTC. V is TRBV11-2 and J is TRBJ2-1; TRBD2 might be the D (6 bases). Germline CDR1 SGHAT, CDR2 FQNNGV. The CDR3 length is 16 residues. V was shortened by 1 base and J by 8 bases, with 18 bases between the two germline ends.

This chain uses TRBV10-3 with TRBJ1-2, with a tentative D call TRBD1 (5 bases). CDR3 length equals 14 residues. The germline CDR1 and CDR2 sequences are ENHRY and SYGVKD. V was cut by 4 bases and J by 2 bases, with 11 bases left in between. The CDR3, as DNA: TGTGCCATCAGTGCCGGCAGGGAAAACTATGGCTACACCTTC. Translated, it gives CAISAGRENYGYTF.

This clone has a handful of counts. The chain joins TRBV4-1 to TRBJ2-5; 10 positions agree with TRBD1. The germline V gene encodes CDR1 MGHRA and CDR2 YSYEKL. CDR3 length equals 16 residues. J was trimmed by 5 bases and V by 2 bases; bases with no gene match: 8. CDR3 loop: CASSQQDRGRSETQYF. The CDR3 nucleotides are TGCGCCAGCAGCCAACAAGACAGGGGGCGTTCGGAGACCCAGTACTTC.

The chain couples TRBV7-2 to TRBJ2-1; 12 nucleotides match TRBD2. Germline V gene data show CDR1 as SGHTA and CDR2 as FQGNSA. The CDR3 has 15 residues. The V and J ends lost 1 base and 8 bases, in that order; junction bases with no gene match: 3. The chain's CDR3 is CASSLETSGSYEQFF. CDR3 in DNA: TGTGCCAGCAGCTTAGAGACTAGCGGGAGTTATGAGCAGTTCTTC.

This rearrangement joins TRBV6-6 to TRBJ2-5, with D unresolved. The length of the CDR3 is 15 residues. CDR1 MNHNY and CDR2 SVGAGI come from the germline V gene (reference sequence). The V end lost 5 bases, the J end lost 2 bases, and 15 bases lay between the germline ends. Written as DNA, the CDR3 is TGTGCCAGCAGTCTCGAATGGGGTTGGCAAGAGACCCAGTACTTC. Translated, it gives CASSLEWGWQETQYF.

This chain links TRBV2 with TRBJ1-5; the D is unclear. Per germline, CDR1 SNHLY and CDR2 FYNNEI. CDR3 length: 13 residues. V was shortened by 8 bases and J by 0 bases, with 8 bases between the two germline ends. CDR3 in amino acids: CASGRASNQPQHF. The CDR3 DNA sequence: TGTGCCAGCGGTAGGGCTAGCAATCAGCCCCAGCATTTT.

The chain couples TRBV9 to TRBJ1-1; TRBD1 matches at 10 bases. The V gene end was trimmed by 3 bases and the J gene end by 10 bases; junction bases not matched to a gene: 9. CDR3 size: 14 residues. In germline, CDR1 is SGDLS, CDR2 YYNGEE. The CDR3 loop is CASSGTGGSLGAFF. CDR3 DNA: TGTGCCAGCAGCGGGACAGGGGGATCTTTGGGAGCTTTCTTT.

The J gene is TRBJ2-7, the V gene TRBV27, with unresolved D. In germline, CDR1 is MNHEY, CDR2 SMNVEV (reference sequence). This CDR3 is 14 amino acids long. The V gene lost 3 bases and the J gene lost 2 bases, with 11 bases spanning the gap. The chain's CDR3 is CASSFSGPTYEQYF. The DNA for the CDR3 is TGTGCCAGCAGTTTTTCCGGCCCGACCTACGAGCAGTACTTC.

Only a few counts were recorded for this clone. This chain connects TRBV9 to TRBJ2-7; TRBD2 aligns across 8 bases. This CDR3 comprises 17 residues. Germline V CDR1 and CDR2: SGDLS, YYNGEE. J was trimmed by 4 bases and V by 0 bases; bases with no gene match: 12. The CDR3 DNA sequence: TGTGCCAGCAGCGTAGAAGATCCCCAGCGGGAGTTGTACGAGCAGTACTTC. Translated: CASSVEDPQRELYEQYF.

The chain links TRBV4-3 to TRBJ2-2, with D unclear. Germline V lookup: CDR1 LGHNA, CDR2 YSLEER. This CDR3 has 14 amino acids. Trimming shortened V by 0 bases and J by 5 bases, and 7 bases separated the two germline ends. Here the CDR3 DNA reads TGCGCCAGCAGCCAAGAGTCAAGAACCGGGGAGCTGTTTTTT. It encodes CASSQESRTGELFF.

The CDR3 bases are TGTGCCAGCAGCTTGGGGACAGGGGGATCCTACAATGAGCAGTTCTTC. It specifies CASSLGTGGSYNEQFF. The chain uses TRBV7-3 and TRBJ2-1; 11 bases agree with TRBD1. CDR3 length equals 16 residues. Germline CDR1 SGHTA, CDR2 FQGTGA. With V trimmed by 3 bases and J by 1 base, 2 bases remained unmatched.

The chain employs TRBV2 and TRBJ1-2; 9 bases are a match to TRBD1. The CDR3 is made up of 15 amino acids. Trimming took 4 bases from V and 5 from J; bases not matched to a gene: 8. Germline CDR1 and CDR2: SNHLY and FYNNEI. The CDR3 coding sequence is TGTGCCAGCAGTGGGACAGGGGAGTTGGGGTATGGCTACACCTTC. This translates into CASSGTGELGYGYTF.

This clone appeared once. CDR3 region: CASSPRGAGELFF. The CDR3 DNA sequence: TGTGCCAGCAGCCCTAGGGGCGCCGGGGAGCTGTTTTTT. This sequence joins TRBV14 and TRBJ2-2; a possible D gene is TRBD1 (5 bases). The V end was cut by 4 bases, the J end by 6 bases, with 9 bases between. CDR3 size: 13 residues. Germline-derived CDR1 and CDR2 are SGHDN and FVKESK.